One sample yielded the 18 T cell receptor beta chains listed below, sequenced in a study of T cell repertoires in cytomegalovirus infection. TCRdb called the reads again in MiXCR, with one record for every CDR3 protein. The sample includes roughly 990,000 distinct CDR3 sequences, around 31% of them seen just once. These TCRs are of unknown antigen specificity. The starting material was cultured CD8+ T cells from PBMCs, obtained from culture after CMV antigen stimulation. Source of these receptors: a human donor in good health (CMV status not recorded). Some clones in this sample may be carry-over from other donors' samples.

CDR3 residues: CASSTLSDGRGVGNEQFF. CDR3 DNA sequence: TGTGCCAGCAGCACCCTGTCCGATGGGCGGGGCGTGGGTAATGAGCAGTTCTTC. The chain has TRBV7-2 and TRBJ2-1; D may be TRBD2 (6 bases). V was clipped by 5 bases and J by 7 bases, with 27 bases between them. The CDR3 is 18 residues long. Looked up from germline, CDR1 is SGHTA and CDR2 is FQGNSA.

This clonotype has a handful of counts. The J gene is TRBJ1-1, the V gene TRBV15; D is ambiguous. V lost 0 bases and J lost 2, with 7 bases in between. The germline gives CDR1 LNHNV, CDR2 YYDKDF (reference sequence). The CDR3 is 14 residues long. The CDR3 DNA reads TGTGCCACCAGCAGAGAGCCGGTTAACACTGAAGCTTTCTTT. Its protein product is CATSREPVNTEAFF. The full variable domain, in which reference TRBV15 and TRBJ1-1 provide the parts outside the CDR3, is DAMVIQNPRYQVTQFGKPVTLSCSQTLNHNVMYWYQQKSSQAPKLLFHYYDKDFNNEADTPDNFQSRRPNTSFCFLDIRSPGLGDTAMYLCATSREPVNTEAFFGQGTRLTVV.

This clonotype has at least ten counts. This chain uses TRBV7-9 with TRBJ2-5; perhaps TRBD1 as D (5 bases). Trimming stripped 5 bases from V and 1 base from J, with 14 bases between. CDR3 size: 15 residues. From germline, CDR1 is SEHNR and CDR2 FQNEAQ (reference sequence). CDR3 nucleotides: TGTGCCAGCAGCCGCTTAAGGGGCGGCCAAGAGACCCAGTACTTC. It specifies CASSRLRGGQETQYF.

This rearrangement joins TRBV11-3 to TRBJ2-3, with D unresolved. Looked up from germline, CDR1 is SGHNT and CDR2 is YENEEA. V lost 11 bases, J lost 4 bases, and 7 bases lay in between. There are 10 residues in the CDR3. The CDR3 reads CAPGPDTQYF. The CDR3 nucleotides are TGTGCCCCAGGCCCAGATACGCAGTATTTT.

A single count supports this clonotype. The chain has TRBV19 and TRBJ1-2; no definite D call. Deletions cut 8 bases from V and 0 bases from J, with 16 bases between. The CDR3 runs 15 residues. CDR1 is LNHDA and CDR2 is SQIVND in the germline V gene (reference sequence). CDR3 residues: CASGGWSEANYGYTF. The CDR3 region has the DNA TGTGCCAGTGGCGGTTGGAGTGAAGCTAACTATGGCTACACCTTC.

This rearrangement joins TRBV12-3 or TRBV12-4 to TRBJ2-7, with 7 positions matching TRBD1. CDR3 size: 14 residues. V gave up 7 bases and J gave up 7 bases; unmatched junction bases: 13. DNA for the CDR3: TGTGCCAGCACCGCCCATCGTACAGGGGCTGAGCAGTACTTC. It encodes CASTAHRTGAEQYF.

This clonotype has ten or more counts. The V call is TRBV7-6, the J call TRBJ2-1; D gene ambiguous. The CDR3 extends over 15 amino acids. Germline assignment: CDR1 SGHVS and CDR2 FNYEAQ. V gave up 2 bases and J gave up 4 bases, with 12 bases separating them. CDR3 in amino acids: CASSLSVPPYNEQFF. The CDR3, as DNA: TGTGCCAGCAGCTTATCAGTTCCCCCTTACAATGAGCAGTTCTTC.

This clonotype was observed a handful of times. Here the CDR3 reads CASSPPYGDDGYMNTEAFF. The CDR3 DNA sequence: TGTGCCAGCAGCCCGCCTTATGGGGACGACGGATACATGAACACTGAAGCTTTCTTT. The chain couples TRBV14 to TRBJ1-1, with TRBD1 as a possible D gene (5 bases). CDR3 length: 19 residues. V lost 4 bases to trimming and J lost 0 bases, with 24 bases between them. Germline CDR1 SGHDN, CDR2 FVKESK.

The V and J genes are TRBV19 and TRBJ2-1, with D possibly being TRBD1 (6 bases). Trimming removed 1 base at V and 4 bases at J, with 11 bases between. The CDR3 contains 15 residues. In germline, CDR1 is LNHDA, CDR2 SQIVND (reference sequence). The CDR3 DNA follows: TGTGCCAGTAGTATAGTGCAGGGGCAATACAATGAGCAGTTCTTC. Translating it yields CASSIVQGQYNEQFF.

J is TRBJ2-7 and V is TRBV7-6, with a tentative D call TRBD2 (7 bases). Trimming took 0 bases from V and 0 from J, leaving 15 bases between them. In germline, CDR1 is SGHVS, CDR2 FNYEAQ. The CDR3 has 17 amino acids. CDR3: CASSLAGRGPFSYEQYF. DNA for the CDR3: TGTGCCAGCAGCTTAGCCGGGCGGGGGCCCTTCTCCTACGAGCAGTACTTC. The full variable domain, rest sourced from reference TRBV7-6 and TRBJ2-7, is GAGVSQSPRYKVTKRGQDVALRCDPISGHVSLYWYRQALGQGPEFLTYFNYEAQQDKSGLPNDRFSAERPEGSISTLTIQRTEQRDSAMYRCASSLAGRGPFSYEQYFGPGTRLTVT.

The table lists this clonotype with a few counts. The V gene is TRBV7-9, the J gene TRBJ1-5; D gene ambiguous. Deletions cut 3 bases from V and 7 bases from J, with 7 bases between. The CDR3 consists of 12 residues. Per germline, CDR1 SEHNR and CDR2 FQNEAQ (reference sequence). DNA of the CDR3: TGTGCCAGCAGCTTCGCCGTCCAGCCCCAGCATTTT. Its protein product is CASSFAVQPQHF. Complete variable domain (other parts from reference TRBV7-9 and TRBJ1-5): DTGVSQNPRHKITKRGQNVTFRCDPISEHNRLYWYRQTLGQGPEFLTYFQNEAQLEKSRLLSDRFSAERPKGSFSTLEIQRTEQGDSAMYLCASSFAVQPQHFGDGTRLSIL.

The CDR3 region is CASSEAGGLWSYEQYF. As DNA, the CDR3 is TGTGCCAGCAGTGAAGCGGGGGGGCTCTGGTCCTACGAGCAGTACTTC. The chain couples TRBV6-1 to TRBJ2-7; TRBD2 might be the D (7 bases). With 0 bases removed from V and 1 base from J, the gap between germline ends came to 13 bases. CDR1 is MNHNS, CDR2 SASEGT, per germline. CDR3 length: 16 residues.

This chain uses TRBV14 with TRBJ2-3; D remains unclear. The CDR3 loop spans 22 amino acids. The V end lost 1 base, the J end lost 0 bases, and 29 bases lay between the germline ends. The germline CDR1 and CDR2 sequences are SGHDN and FVKESK. The CDR3, as DNA: TGTGCCAGCAGCCAAGTATCAGGCGGATTCTATCGTGTAGAATCTAGCACAGATACGCAGTATTTT. Translating it yields CASSQVSGGFYRVESSTDTQYF.

The J gene is TRBJ1-4, the V gene TRBV2; the D gene is possibly TRBD1 (5 bases). This CDR3 has 15 amino acids. The V end lost 3 bases, the J end lost 7 bases, and 15 bases lay between the germline ends. The germline V gene encodes CDR1 SNHLY and CDR2 FYNNEI. CDR3 amino acids: CASSDRSAGPEKLFF. The CDR3 DNA follows: TGTGCCAGCAGTGATAGGTCGGCAGGGCCTGAAAAACTGTTTTTT. The full variable domain, its missing parts supplied by reference TRBV2 and TRBJ1-4, is EPEVTQTPSHQVTQMGQEVILRCVPISNHLYFYWYRQILGQKVEFLVSFYNNEISEKSEIFDDQFSVERPDGSNFTLKIRSTKLEDSAMYFCASSDRSAGPEKLFFGSGTQLSVL.

This clonotype turned up a few times. The CDR3, as DNA: TGTGCCAGCAGCTTACCGACCCATGCGCAAGAGACCCAGTACTTC. Amino acid sequence: CASSLPTHAQETQYF. This chain joins TRBV7-8 and TRBJ2-5; D call uncertain. Germline assignment: CDR1 SGHVS and CDR2 FQNEAQ. This CDR3 region has 15 residues. Trimming took off 2 bases at V and 2 bases at J, with 12 bases between the two ends. Combining the CDR3 with reference TRBV7-8 and TRBJ2-5 gives the whole variable domain GAGVSQSPRYKVAKRGQDVALRCDPISGHVSLFWYQQALGQGPEFLTYFQNEAQLDKSGLPSDRFFAERPEGSVSTLKIQRTQQEDSAVYLCASSLPTHAQETQYFGPGTRLLVL.

The chain recombines TRBV7-9 with TRBJ2-7; D is unclear. V lost 1 base and J 7 bases, leaving 14 bases between the germline ends. The length of the CDR3 is 14 residues. Per the germline V gene, CDR1 is SEHNR and CDR2 is FQNEAQ (reference sequence). This CDR3 is CASSLGYKLWEQYV. The CDR3 bases are TGTGCCAGCAGCTTAGGATACAAGCTATGGGAGCAGTACGTC.

This chain uses TRBV5-1 with TRBJ2-1; no firm D call. The germline gives CDR1 SGHRS, CDR2 YFSETQ. Between the trimmed V and J ends, which lost 2 bases and 10 bases, there was a span of 10 bases. The CDR3 loop spans 12 amino acids. CDR3: CASSLRSWEQFF. The CDR3 nucleotides are TGCGCCAGCAGCTTAAGGAGCTGGGAGCAGTTCTTC.

The rearrangement uses TRBV7-6 and TRBJ2-7; the D gene is possibly TRBD1 (6 bases). CDR3 size: 13 residues. Germline-derived CDR1 and CDR2 are SGHVS and FNYEAQ. V lost 3 bases, J lost 3 bases, and 9 bases lay in between. The chain's CDR3 is CASSLTGNYEQYV. CDR3 DNA sequence: TGTGCCAGCAGCTTGACAGGTAACTACGAGCAGTACGTC.